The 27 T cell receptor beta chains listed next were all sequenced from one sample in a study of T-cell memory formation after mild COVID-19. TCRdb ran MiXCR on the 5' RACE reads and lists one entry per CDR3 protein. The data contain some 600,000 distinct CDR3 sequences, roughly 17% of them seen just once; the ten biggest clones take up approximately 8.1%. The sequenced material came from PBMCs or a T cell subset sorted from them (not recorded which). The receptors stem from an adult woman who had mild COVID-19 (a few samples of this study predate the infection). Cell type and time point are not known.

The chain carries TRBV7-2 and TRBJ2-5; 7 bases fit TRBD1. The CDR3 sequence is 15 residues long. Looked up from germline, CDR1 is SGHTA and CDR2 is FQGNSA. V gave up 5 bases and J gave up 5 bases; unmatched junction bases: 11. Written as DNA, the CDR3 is TGTGCCAGCAGCAAGACAGGGTTTGAGTCGGAGACCCAGTACTTC. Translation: CASSKTGFESETQYF.

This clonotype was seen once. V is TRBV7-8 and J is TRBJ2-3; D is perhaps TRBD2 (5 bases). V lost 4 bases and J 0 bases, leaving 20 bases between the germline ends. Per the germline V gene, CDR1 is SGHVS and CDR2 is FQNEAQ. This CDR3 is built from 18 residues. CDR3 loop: CASSYPGSGLFSTDTQYF. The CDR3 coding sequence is TGTGCCAGCAGCTACCCCGGCTCAGGACTTTTTAGCACAGATACGCAGTATTTT.

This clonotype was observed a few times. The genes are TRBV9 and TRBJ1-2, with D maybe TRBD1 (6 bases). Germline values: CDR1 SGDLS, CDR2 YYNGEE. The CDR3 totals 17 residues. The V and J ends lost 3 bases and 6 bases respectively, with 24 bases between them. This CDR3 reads CASSADDTGPPWHGYTF. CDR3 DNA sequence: TGTGCCAGCAGCGCTGATGATACAGGGCCACCTTGGCATGGCTACACCTTC.

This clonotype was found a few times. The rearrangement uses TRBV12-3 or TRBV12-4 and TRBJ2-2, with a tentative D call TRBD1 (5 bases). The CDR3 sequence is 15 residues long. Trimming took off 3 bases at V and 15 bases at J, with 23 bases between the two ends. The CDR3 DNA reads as TGTGCCAGCAGTTTCTCACAGGTCCAGGGTTTGGGGTTGTTTTTT. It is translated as CASSFSQVQGLGLFF.

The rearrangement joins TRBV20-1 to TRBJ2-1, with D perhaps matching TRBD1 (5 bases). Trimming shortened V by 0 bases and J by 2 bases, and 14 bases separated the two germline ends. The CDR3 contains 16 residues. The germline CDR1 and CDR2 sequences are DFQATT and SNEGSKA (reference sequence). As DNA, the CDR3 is TGCAGTGCTAGAGAGGAACGATACAGGACCTACAATGAGCAGTTCTTC. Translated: CSAREERYRTYNEQFF.

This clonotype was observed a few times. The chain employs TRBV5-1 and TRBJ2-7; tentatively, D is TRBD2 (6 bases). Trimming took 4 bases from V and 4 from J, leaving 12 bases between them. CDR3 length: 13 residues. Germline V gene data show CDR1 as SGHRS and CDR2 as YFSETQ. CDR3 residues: CASSAGWGYEQYF. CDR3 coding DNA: TGCGCCAGCAGCGCGGGATGGGGATACGAGCAGTACTTC.

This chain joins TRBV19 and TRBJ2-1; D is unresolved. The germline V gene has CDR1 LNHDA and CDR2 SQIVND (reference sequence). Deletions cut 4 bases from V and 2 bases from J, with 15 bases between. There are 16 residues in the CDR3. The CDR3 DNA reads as TGTGCCAGTAGTAGGGCCCTGGGCGAACCCTACAATGAGCAGTTCTTC. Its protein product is CASSRALGEPYNEQFF.

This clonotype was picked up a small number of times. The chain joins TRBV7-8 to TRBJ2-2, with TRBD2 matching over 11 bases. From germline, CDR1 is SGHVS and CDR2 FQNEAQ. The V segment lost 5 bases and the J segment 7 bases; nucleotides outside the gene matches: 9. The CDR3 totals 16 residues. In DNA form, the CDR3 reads TGTGCCAGCAGCATGATAGCGGGAGGGTTTATCGGGGAGCTGTTTTTT. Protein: CASSMIAGGFIGELFF.

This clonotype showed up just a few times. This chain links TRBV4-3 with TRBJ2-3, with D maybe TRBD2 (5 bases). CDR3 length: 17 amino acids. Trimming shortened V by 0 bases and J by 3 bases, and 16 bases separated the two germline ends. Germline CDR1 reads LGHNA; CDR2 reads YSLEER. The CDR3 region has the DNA TGCGCCAGCAGCCAAGATGGCGGGCTAGGCGTGACAGATACGCAGTATTTT. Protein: CASSQDGGLGVTDTQYF.

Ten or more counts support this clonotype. The CDR3 nucleotides are TGTGCCAGCAGTCCCGGGGGGGCCCCAGATACGCAGTATTTT. Residues: CASSPGGAPDTQYF. The gene calls are TRBV6-5 and TRBJ2-3; 8 nucleotides align to TRBD2. V was pared by 5 bases and J by 4 bases, with 5 bases of the junction left unmatched. CDR3 length: 14 residues. CDR1 and CDR2 (germline): MNHEY, SVGAGI.

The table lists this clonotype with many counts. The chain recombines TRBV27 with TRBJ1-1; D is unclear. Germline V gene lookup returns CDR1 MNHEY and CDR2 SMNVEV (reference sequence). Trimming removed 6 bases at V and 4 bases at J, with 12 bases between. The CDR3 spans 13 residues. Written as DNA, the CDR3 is TGTGCCAGCAGACGGACCGGAGGCACTGAAGCTTTCTTT. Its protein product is CASRRTGGTEAFF.

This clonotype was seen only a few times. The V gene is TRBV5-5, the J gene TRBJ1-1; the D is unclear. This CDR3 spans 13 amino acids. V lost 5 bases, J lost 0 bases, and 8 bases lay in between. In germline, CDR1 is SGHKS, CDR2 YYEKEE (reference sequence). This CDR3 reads CASSTNMNTEAFF. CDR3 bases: TGTGCCAGCAGTACAAACATGAACACTGAAGCTTTCTTT.

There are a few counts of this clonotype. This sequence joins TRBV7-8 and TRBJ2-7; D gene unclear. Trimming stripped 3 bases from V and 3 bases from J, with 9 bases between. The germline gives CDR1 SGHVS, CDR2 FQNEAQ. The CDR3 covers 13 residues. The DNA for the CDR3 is TGTGCCAGCAGCTTCTCCGTGGGCTACGAGCAGTACTTC. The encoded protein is CASSFSVGYEQYF.

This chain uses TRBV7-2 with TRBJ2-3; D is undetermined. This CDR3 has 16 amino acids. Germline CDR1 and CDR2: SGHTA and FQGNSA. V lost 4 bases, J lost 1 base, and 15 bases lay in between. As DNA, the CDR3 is TGTGCCAGCAGCTACGACTCGGCACTTGGCACAGATACGCAGTATTTT. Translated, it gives CASSYDSALGTDTQYF. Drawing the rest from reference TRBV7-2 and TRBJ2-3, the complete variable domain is GAGVSQSPSNKVTEKGKDVELRCDPISGHTALYWYRQSLGQGLEFLIYFQGNSAPDKSGLPSDRFSAERTGGSVSTLTIQRTQQEDSAVYLCASSYDSALGTDTQYFGPGTRLTVL.

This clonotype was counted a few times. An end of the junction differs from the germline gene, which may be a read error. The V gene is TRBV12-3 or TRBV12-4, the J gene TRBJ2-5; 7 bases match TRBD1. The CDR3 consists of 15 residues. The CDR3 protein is CPSSRDRVLQETQYF. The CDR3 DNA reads TGTCCCAGCAGCCGAGACAGGGTCCTCCAAGAGACCCAGTACTTC.

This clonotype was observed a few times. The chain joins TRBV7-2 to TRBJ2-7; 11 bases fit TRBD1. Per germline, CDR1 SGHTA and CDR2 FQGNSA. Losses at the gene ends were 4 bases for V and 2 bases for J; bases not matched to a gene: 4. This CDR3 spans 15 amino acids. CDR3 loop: CASSWPGQGAYEQYF. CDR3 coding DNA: TGTGCCAGCAGCTGGCCGGGACAGGGGGCCTACGAGCAGTACTTC.

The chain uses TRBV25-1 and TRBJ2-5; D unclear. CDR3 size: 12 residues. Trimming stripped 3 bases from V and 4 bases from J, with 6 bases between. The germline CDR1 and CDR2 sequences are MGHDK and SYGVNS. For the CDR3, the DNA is TGTGCCAGCAGTGAGGCGAGAGAGACCCAGTACTTC. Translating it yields CASSEARETQYF.

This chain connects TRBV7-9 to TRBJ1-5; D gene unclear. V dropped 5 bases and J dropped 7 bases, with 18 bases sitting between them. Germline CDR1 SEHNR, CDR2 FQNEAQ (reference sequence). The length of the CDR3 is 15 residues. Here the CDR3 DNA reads TGTGCCAGCAGCAGGGTCAATGATGGCCGGCAGCCCCAGCATTTT. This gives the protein CASSRVNDGRQPQHF.

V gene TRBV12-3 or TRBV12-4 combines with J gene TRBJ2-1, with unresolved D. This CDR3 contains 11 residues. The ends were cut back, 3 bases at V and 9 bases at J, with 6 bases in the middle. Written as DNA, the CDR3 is TGTGCCAGCAGTTTTTACGGTGAGCAGTTCTTC. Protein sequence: CASSFYGEQFF.

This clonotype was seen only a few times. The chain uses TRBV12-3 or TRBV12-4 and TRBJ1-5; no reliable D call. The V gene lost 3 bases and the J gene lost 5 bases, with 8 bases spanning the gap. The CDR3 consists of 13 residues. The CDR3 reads CASSFRIDQPQHF. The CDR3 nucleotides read TGTGCCAGCAGTTTCCGCATTGATCAGCCCCAGCATTTT.

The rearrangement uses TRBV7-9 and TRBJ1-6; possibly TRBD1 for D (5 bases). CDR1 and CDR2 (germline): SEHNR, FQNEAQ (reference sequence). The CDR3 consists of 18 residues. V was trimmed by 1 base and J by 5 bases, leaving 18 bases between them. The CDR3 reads CASSLVRTRGRNNSPLHF. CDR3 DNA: TGTGCCAGCAGCTTAGTTCGGACGCGGGGGAGAAATAATTCACCCCTCCACTTT. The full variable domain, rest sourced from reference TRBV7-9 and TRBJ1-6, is DTGVSQNPRHKITKRGQNVTFRCDPISEHNRLYWYRQTLGQGPEFLTYFQNEAQLEKSRLLSDRFSAERPKGSFSTLEIQRTEQGDSAMYLCASSLVRTRGRNNSPLHFGNGTRLTVT.

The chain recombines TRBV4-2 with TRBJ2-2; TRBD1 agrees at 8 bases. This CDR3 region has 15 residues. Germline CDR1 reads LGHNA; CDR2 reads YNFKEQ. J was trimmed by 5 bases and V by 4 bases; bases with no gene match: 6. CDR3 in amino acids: CASSLGQGWTGELFF. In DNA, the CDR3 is TGTGCCAGCAGCCTAGGACAGGGCTGGACCGGGGAGCTGTTTTTT.

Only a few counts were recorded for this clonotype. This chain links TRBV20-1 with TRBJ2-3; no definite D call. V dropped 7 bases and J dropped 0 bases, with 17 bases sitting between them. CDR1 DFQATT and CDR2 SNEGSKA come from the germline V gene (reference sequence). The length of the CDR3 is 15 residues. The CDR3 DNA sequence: TGCAGTGTCCCCCTCCGACGGGCGAGCACAGATACGCAGTATTTT. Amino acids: CSVPLRRASTDTQYF.

The CDR3 region is CSAPFTTLGSPEQYF. The CDR3 bases are TGCAGTGCTCCTTTCACCACTCTAGGATCCCCCGAGCAGTACTTC. J is TRBJ2-7 and V is TRBV20-1; D gene unclear. Trimming removed 5 bases from V and 6 bases from J, with 23 bases in between. Per the germline V gene, CDR1 is DFQATT and CDR2 is SNEGSKA (reference sequence). CDR3 length: 15 residues.

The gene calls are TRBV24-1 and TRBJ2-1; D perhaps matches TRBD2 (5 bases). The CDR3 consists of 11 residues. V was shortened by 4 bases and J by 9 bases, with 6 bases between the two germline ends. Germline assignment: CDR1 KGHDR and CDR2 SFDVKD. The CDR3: CATSDGVEQFF. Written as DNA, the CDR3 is TGTGCCACCAGTGACGGGGTTGAGCAGTTCTTC.

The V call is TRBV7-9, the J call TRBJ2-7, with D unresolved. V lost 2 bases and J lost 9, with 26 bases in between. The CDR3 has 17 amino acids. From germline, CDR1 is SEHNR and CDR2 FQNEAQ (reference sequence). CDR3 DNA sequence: TGTGCCAGCAGCTTATGGGATGGGCCCGAGGCCCCTACGGGGCAGTACTTC. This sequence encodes CASSLWDGPEAPTGQYF. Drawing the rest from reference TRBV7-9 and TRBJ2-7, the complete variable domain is DTGVSQNPRHKITKRGQNVTFRCDPISEHNRLYWYRQTLGQGPEFLTYFQNEAQLEKSRLLSDRFSAERPKGSFSTLEIQRTEQGDSAMYLCASSLWDGPEAPTGQYFGPGTRLTVT.

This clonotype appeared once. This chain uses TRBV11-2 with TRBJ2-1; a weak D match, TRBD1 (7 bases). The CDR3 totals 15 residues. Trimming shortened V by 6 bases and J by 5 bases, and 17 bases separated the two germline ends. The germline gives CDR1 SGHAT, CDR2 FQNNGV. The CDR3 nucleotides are TGTGCCAGCAGGAACCAGGGGGGTGTCGACAATGAGCAGTTCTTC. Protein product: CASRNQGGVDNEQFF.